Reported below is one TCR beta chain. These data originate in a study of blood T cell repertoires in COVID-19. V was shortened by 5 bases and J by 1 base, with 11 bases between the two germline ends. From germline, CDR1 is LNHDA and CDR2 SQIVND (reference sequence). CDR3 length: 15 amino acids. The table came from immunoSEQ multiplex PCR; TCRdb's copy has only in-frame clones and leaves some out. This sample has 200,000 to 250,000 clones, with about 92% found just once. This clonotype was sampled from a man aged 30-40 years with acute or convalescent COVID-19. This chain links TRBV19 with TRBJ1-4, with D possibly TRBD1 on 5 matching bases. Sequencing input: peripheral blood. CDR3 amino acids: CASSGGGKTNEKLFF. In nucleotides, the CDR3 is TGTGCCAGTAGTGGCGGGGGGAAAACTAATGAAAAACTGTTTTTT.